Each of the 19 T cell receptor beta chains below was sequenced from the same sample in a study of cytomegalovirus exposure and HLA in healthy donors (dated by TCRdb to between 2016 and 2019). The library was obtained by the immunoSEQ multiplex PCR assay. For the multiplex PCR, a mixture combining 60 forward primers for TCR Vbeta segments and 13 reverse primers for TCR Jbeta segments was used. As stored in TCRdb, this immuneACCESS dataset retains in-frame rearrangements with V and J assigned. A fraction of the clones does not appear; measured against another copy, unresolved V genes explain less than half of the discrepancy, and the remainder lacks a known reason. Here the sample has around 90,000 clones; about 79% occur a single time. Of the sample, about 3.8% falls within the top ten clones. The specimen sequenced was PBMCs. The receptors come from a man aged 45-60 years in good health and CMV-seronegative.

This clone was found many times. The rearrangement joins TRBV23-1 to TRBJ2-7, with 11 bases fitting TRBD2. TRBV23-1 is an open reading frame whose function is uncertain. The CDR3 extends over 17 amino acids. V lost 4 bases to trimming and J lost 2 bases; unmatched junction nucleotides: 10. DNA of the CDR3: TGCGCCAGCAGTCCGTACCCTGGGACTAGCGGAGCCTACGAGCAGTACTTC. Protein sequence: CASSPYPGTSGAYEQYF.

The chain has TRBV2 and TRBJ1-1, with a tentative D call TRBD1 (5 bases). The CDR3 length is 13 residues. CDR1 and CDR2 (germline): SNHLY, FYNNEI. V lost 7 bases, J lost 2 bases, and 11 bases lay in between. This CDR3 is CASIPTVNTEAFF. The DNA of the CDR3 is TGTGCCAGCATCCCGACAGTTAACACTGAAGCTTTCTTT.

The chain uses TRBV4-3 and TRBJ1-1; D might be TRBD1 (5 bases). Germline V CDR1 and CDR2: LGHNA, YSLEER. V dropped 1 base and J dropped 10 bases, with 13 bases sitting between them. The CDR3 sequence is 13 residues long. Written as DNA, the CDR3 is TGCGCCAGCAGCCAAGGGGGAGGGGTTCCAGCTTTCTTT. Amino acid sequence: CASSQGGGVPAFF.

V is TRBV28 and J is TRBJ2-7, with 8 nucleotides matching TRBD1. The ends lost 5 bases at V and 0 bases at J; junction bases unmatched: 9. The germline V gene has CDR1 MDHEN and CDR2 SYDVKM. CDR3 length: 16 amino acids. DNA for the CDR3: TGTGCCAGCAGTCATGGACAGGGCTCTTCCTCCTACGAGCAGTACTTC. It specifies CASSHGQGSSSYEQYF.

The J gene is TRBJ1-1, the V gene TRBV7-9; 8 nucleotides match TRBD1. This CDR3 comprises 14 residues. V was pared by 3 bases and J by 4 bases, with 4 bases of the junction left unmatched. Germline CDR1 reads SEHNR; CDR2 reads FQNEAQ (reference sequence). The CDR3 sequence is CASSLPTGGTEAFF. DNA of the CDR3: TGTGCCAGCAGCTTGCCCACAGGGGGCACTGAAGCTTTCTTT.

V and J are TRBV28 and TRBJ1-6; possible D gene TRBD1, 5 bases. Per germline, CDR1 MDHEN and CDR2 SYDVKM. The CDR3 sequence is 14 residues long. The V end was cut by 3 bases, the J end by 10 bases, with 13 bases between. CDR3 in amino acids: CASSFRPGGSPLHF. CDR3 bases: TGTGCCAGCAGTTTTAGGCCGGGGGGATCACCCCTCCACTTT. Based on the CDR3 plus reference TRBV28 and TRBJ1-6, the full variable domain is DVKVTQSSRYLVKRTGEKVFLECVQDMDHENMFWYRQDPGLGLRLIYFSYDVKMKEKGDIPEGYSVSREKKERFSLILESASTNQTSMYLCASSFRPGGSPLHFGNGTRLTVT.

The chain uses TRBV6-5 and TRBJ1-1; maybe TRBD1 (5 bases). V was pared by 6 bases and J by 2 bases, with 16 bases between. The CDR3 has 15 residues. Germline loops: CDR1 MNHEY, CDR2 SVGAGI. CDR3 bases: TGTGCCAGCAGCCTTACTACAGGAAAAAACACTGAAGCTTTCTTT. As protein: CASSLTTGKNTEAFF.

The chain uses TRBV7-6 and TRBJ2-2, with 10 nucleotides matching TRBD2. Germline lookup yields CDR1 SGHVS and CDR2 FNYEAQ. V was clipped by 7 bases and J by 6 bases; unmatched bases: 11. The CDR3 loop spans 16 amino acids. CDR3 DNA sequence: TGTGCCAGCACCCGAGCGGGAGGGCCCGAGGCCGGGGAGCTGTTTTTT. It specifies CASTRAGGPEAGELFF.

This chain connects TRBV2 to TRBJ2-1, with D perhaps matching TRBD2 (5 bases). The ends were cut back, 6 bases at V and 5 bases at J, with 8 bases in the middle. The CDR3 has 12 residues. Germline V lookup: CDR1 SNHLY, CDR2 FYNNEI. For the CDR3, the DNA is TGTGCCAGCAGCTGGGAGAACAATGAGCAGTTCTTC. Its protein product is CASSWENNEQFF.

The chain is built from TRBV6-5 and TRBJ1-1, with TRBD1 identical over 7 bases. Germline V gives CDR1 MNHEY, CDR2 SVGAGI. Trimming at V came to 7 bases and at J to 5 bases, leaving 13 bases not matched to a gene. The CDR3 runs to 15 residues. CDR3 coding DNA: TGTGCCAGCACCTCTGCGGGCAGGGGGAGGACTGAAGCTTTCTTT. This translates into CASTSAGRGRTEAFF.

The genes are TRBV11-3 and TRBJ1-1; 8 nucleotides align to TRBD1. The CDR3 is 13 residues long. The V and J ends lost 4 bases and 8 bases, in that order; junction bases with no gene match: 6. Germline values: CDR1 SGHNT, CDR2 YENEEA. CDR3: CASSSGGATEAFF. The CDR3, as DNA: TGTGCCAGCAGCTCAGGGGGCGCAACCGAAGCTTTCTTT.

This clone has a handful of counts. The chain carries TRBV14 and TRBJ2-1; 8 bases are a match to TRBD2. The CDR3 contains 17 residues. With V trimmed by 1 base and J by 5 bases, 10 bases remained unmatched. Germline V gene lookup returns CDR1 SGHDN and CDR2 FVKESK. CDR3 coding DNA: TGTGCCAGCAGCCAAGTTTATTGGCTAGCGGGTGACAATGAGCAGTTCTTC. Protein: CASSQVYWLAGDNEQFF.

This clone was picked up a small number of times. For the CDR3, the DNA is TGTGCCAGCAGTGAAGCAGGGGGTGTTGGCAATCAGCCCCAGCATTTT. Translating gives CASSEAGGVGNQPQHF. The chain joins TRBV6-1 to TRBJ1-5, with D possibly TRBD1 on 6 matching bases. The CDR3 spans 16 residues. The V gene's germline CDR1 is MNHNS and CDR2 SASEGT. The V gene lost 0 bases and the J gene lost 2 bases, with 11 bases spanning the gap.

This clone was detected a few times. The CDR3 region has the DNA TGCGCCAGCAGCTTGGACGCGACAACGCAGTATTTT. Its translation is CASSLDATTQYF. The gene calls are TRBV5-1 and TRBJ2-3; D remains ambiguous. The CDR3 extends over 12 amino acids. Germline V gives CDR1 SGHRS, CDR2 YFSETQ. The V and J ends lost 0 bases and 9 bases respectively, with 8 bases between them.

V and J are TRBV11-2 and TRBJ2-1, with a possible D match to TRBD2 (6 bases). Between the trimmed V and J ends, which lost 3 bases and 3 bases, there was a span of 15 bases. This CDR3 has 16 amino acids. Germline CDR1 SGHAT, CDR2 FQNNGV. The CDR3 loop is CASSFRDGGIYNEQFF. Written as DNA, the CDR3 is TGTGCCAGCAGCTTCCGGGACGGAGGGATCTACAATGAGCAGTTCTTC.

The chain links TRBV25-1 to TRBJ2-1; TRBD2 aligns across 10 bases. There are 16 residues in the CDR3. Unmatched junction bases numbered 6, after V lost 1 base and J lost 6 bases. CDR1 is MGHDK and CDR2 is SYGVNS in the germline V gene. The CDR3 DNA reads TGTGCCAGCAGTGAATGGGCTAGCGGGAGAACCAATGAGCAGTTCTTC. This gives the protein CASSEWASGRTNEQFF.

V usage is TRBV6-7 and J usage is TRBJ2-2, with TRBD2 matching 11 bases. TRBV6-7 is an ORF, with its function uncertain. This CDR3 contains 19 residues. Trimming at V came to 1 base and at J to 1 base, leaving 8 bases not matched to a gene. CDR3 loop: CASSYFPTSGELNTGELFF. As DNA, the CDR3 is TGTGCCAGCAGTTACTTTCCGACTAGCGGGGAACTGAACACCGGGGAGCTGTTTTTT.

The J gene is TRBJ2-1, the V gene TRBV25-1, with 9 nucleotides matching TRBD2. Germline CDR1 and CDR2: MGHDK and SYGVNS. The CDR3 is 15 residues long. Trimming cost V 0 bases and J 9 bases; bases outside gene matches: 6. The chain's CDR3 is CASSEYPSGKVEQFF. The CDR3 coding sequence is TGTGCCAGCAGTGAATACCCTAGCGGGAAGGTTGAGCAGTTCTTC.

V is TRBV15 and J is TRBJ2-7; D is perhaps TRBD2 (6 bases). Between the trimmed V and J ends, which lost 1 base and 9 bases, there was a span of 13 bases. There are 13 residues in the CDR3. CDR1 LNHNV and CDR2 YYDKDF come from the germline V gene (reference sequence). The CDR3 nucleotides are TGTGCCACCAGCAGAGGAGGCGGGACCGGGCAGTACTTC. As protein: CATSRGGGTGQYF.